This is a list of T cell receptor beta chains from one sample in a study of blood T cell repertoires in COVID-19. TCRdb's table, derived via immunoSEQ multiplex PCR, lists solely in-frame clones and lacks some. Here the sample spans some 320,000 clones, approximately 89% being singletons. Sequencing was done on a sample of peripheral blood. The source of these receptors is a woman in her twenties or thirties who had recovered from COVID-19. Each CDR3 is given with its conserved first and last residue. D genes are given only for firm matches. Some rows have no size entry. The others give once, few or many, or a class for an expanded clone.

d_gene,abundance,j_gene,v_gene,CDR3aa,CDR3nt
.,.,TRBJ2-5,TRBV2,CASSEYLYSAALQETQYF,TGTGCCAGCAGTGAATATCTCTATTCGGCGGCCTTGCAAGAGACCCAGTACTTC
TRBD1,.,TRBJ2-2,TRBV15,CATSRGQGNTGELFF,TGTGCCACCAGCAGGGGACAGGGGAACACCGGGGAGCTGTTTTTT
TRBD2,.,TRBJ2-3,TRBV5-1,CASSTPGTSGGAQYF,TGCGCCAGCAGCACCCCCGGGACTAGCGGGGGGGCGCAGTATTTT
TRBD1,.,TRBJ1-5,TRBV18,CASSPPEGAGDQPQHF,TGTGCCAGCTCACCACCGGAGGGGGCCGGGGATCAGCCCCAGCATTTT
TRBD2,.,TRBJ2-2,TRBV28,CASSSREAGATGELFF,TGTGCCAGCAGTTCGCGGGAGGCGGGGGCTACCGGGGAGCTGTTTTTT
.,.,TRBJ1-1,TRBV7-3,CASSLGAGVNTEAFF,TGTGCCAGCAGCTTGGGCGCAGGGGTGAACACTGAAGCTTTCTTT
.,.,TRBJ1-2,TRBV28,CASSFYSNYGYTF,TGTGCCAGCAGTTTTTACTCAAACTATGGCTACACCTTC
.,once,TRBJ1-1,TRBV3-1/TRBV3-2,CASSQASVNTEAFF,TGTGCCAGCAGCCAAGCGTCCGTGAACACTGAAGCTTTCTTT
.,.,TRBJ2-5,TRBV9,CASSVGTTQETQYF,TGTGCCAGCAGCGTTGGGACAACCCAAGAGACCCAGTACTTC
.,.,TRBJ2-1,TRBV9,CASSVEWGDTYNEQFF,TGTGCCAGCAGCGTAGAGTGGGGGGATACATACAATGAGCAGTTCTTC